The source of this TCR beta chain is a study of T cells after yellow fever vaccination. Study summary: It was SMART-Seq v4 Ultra Low Input that prepared the fractions with low cell numbers.

5'RACE template switching generated TCR cDNA, adding a universal primer site and UMIs. From the 5' RACE reads, TCRdb called clonotypes with MiXCR, one entry per CDR3 protein. The sample consists of a few hundred thousand distinct CDR3 sequences, around 13% of them appearing once. Study-wide findings and caveats: Though weaker, the secondary response peaked faster, on day 5 versus 15. FACS-sorted repertoires could contain abundant clonotypes contaminating from the bulk population.

Note on this clonotype: What it recognizes is unknown.

The junction had 5 bases not matched to a gene; V was cut back by 4 bases and J by 3 bases. Germline V gene data show CDR1 as LGHNT and CDR2 as FRNRAP. This CDR3 has 14 residues. The material sequenced was CD4+ T cells sorted from PBMCs, taken 15 days after the yellow fever booster vaccination. The clonotype was recovered from a man between 18 and 29 years old who received the YFV17D yellow fever vaccine. The chain has TRBV12-5 and TRBJ1-1; TRBD1 matches at 7 bases. The CDR3 DNA follows: TGTGCTAGTGGTTCGACAGGGTCGGACACTGAAGCTTTCTTT. The encoded protein is CASGSTGSDTEAFF. Based on the CDR3 plus reference TRBV12-5 and TRBJ1-1, the full variable domain is DARVTQTPRHKVTEMGQEVTMRCQPILGHNTVFWYRQTMMQGLELLAYFRNRAPLDDSGMPKDRFSAEMPDATLATLKIQPSEPRDSAVYFCASGSTGSDTEAFFGQGTRLTVV.